Described below is a single TCR beta chain sequence and its context. Its antigen is not identified. The sample is drawn from a study of beta chain features in type 1 diabetes. As every portion of the isolated RNA was reverse transcribed, the sequencing read expressed TCRB transcripts. The data were produced by immunoSEQ multiplex PCR, yet TCRdb's version contains in-frame clones alone and is incomplete. Counted here are 300,000 to 350,000 clones, less than 15% occurring once; the ten biggest clones make up 0.015%. Study findings and constraints: Shortening of TCRB CDR3s, moderate but significant, appeared in all four CD4+ subsets of Type 1 diabetes patients. Small HLA sub-analyses could not settle whether HLA shapes TCRB rearrangement.

J lost 4 bases, V lost 4 bases, and 15 bases had no gene match. Germline V gene data show CDR1 as SGDLS and CDR2 as YYNGEE. The CDR3 runs to 18 residues. Material: naive CD4+ T cells from blood. This chain connects TRBV9 to TRBJ2-1; 9 nucleotides line up with TRBD2. The TCR was taken from a woman between 18 and 29 years old with type 1 diabetes. CDR3 bases: TGTGCCAGCAGCCCCTCCCCAGGGACTAGCCTACCTTACAATGAGCAGTTCTTC. Amino acid sequence: CASSPSPGTSLPYNEQFF.